This is a list of T cell receptor beta chains from one sample in a study of shared clonotypes between healthy human individuals. TCRdb keeps only in-frame clones here, not all; method: immunoSEQ multiplex PCR. Among about 490,000 clones listed, around 80% were seen once. The sample was PBMCs. These receptor sequences come from a woman aged 40 to 50 in good health. Some clones in this sample may be carry-over from other donors' samples. The CDR3 runs from the conserved cysteine through the conserved F or W. D genes are given only for firm matches. Clone size is stated in some rows and not others, as once, few, many or a class when expanded.

D gene	V gene	clone size	J gene	CDR3 protein	CDR3 DNA
TRBD2	TRBV29-1	.	TRBJ2-1	CSVQTSGRLDEQFF	TGCAGCGTGCAGACTAGCGGGAGGCTCGATGAGCAGTTCTTC
.	TRBV27	once	TRBJ2-5	CASSWVSGETQYF	TGTGCCAGCAGTTGGGTGAGCGGAGAGACCCAGTACTTC
.	TRBV18	.	TRBJ2-5	CASSPMGVETQYF	TGTGCCAGCTCACCGATGGGCGTCGAGACCCAGTACTTC
.	TRBV4-2	many	TRBJ2-3	CASSQVDSAGGTDTQYF	TGTGCCAGCAGCCAAGTGGACTCAGCCGGGGGCACAGATACGCAGTATTTT
.	TRBV30	.	TRBJ2-3	CAWSAGSTDTQYF	TGTGCCTGGAGTGCGGGAAGCACAGATACGCAGTATTTT
.	TRBV5-1	.	TRBJ2-3	CASAREGGSTDTQYF	TGCGCCAGCGCCCGCGAGGGGGGAAGCACAGATACGCAGTATTTT
TRBD1	TRBV5-1	.	TRBJ1-1	CASSLGDRGGISEAFF	TGCGCCAGCAGCTTGGGGGACAGGGGAGGGATATCTGAAGCTTTCTTT
.	TRBV19	.	TRBJ2-6	CASIGVGISGANVLTF	TGTGCCAGTATTGGAGTCGGAATCTCTGGGGCCAACGTCCTGACTTTC
.	TRBV6-1	.	TRBJ2-2	CASTWEKNTGELFF	TGTGCCAGCACCTGGGAAAAGAACACCGGGGAGCTGTTTTTT
.	TRBV11-1	.	TRBJ1-1	CASRRGRGGEAFF	TGTGCCAGCAGACGGGGAAGAGGGGGTGAAGCTTTCTTT
.	TRBV28	.	TRBJ1-4	CASSFMDTSMELFF	TGTGCCAGCAGTTTCATGGACACCTCCATGGAACTGTTTTTT
TRBD1	TRBV11-2	.	TRBJ2-7	CASSVYSGTGPYEQYF	TGTGCCAGCAGCGTCTATTCCGGGACAGGCCCCTACGAGCAGTACTTC
TRBD1	TRBV5-8	.	TRBJ2-4	CASSHRDRRESQYF	TGTGCCAGCAGTCACCGGGACAGGCGCGAGTCTCAGTACTTC
.	TRBV4-1	.	TRBJ1-5	CASSQEGTGGRWQPQHF	TGCGCCAGCAGCCAAGAGGGGACGGGGGGCAGGTGGCAGCCCCAGCATTTT
TRBD2	TRBV5-1	.	TRBJ2-1	CASSLGTSYNEQFF	TGCGCCAGCAGCTTGGGGACTAGTTACAATGAGCAGTTCTTC
.	TRBV5-1	.	TRBJ2-7	CASARDLDYEQYF	TGCGCCAGTGCCCGGGACTTAGACTACGAGCAGTACTTC
.	TRBV18	many	TRBJ1-3	CASSPLDSRNTIYF	TGTGCCAGCTCACCACTAGACAGCAGAAACACCATATATTTT
.	TRBV9	.	TRBJ2-7	CASSVASIPTSSYEQYF	TGTGCCAGCAGCGTAGCCAGTATCCCCACAAGCTCCTACGAGCAGTACTTC
.	TRBV7-2	.	TRBJ1-1	CASSLSGRGTEAFF	TGTGCCAGCAGCTTGTCGGGGCGCGGGACTGAAGCTTTCTTT
.	TRBV9	.	TRBJ1-1	CASSVGRGMTEAFF	TGTGCCAGCAGCGTCGGTCGGGGGATGACTGAAGCTTTCTTT
TRBD1	TRBV28	.	TRBJ2-7	CASHPWTGLTYEQYF	TGTGCCTCCCATCCGTGGACAGGGCTGACCTACGAGCAGTACTTC
.	TRBV7-9	.	TRBJ1-5	CASSLGEGQPQHF	TGTGCCAGCAGCTTAGGGGAAGGGCAGCCCCAGCATTTT
TRBD2	TRBV7-2	.	TRBJ2-7	CASSLVLAGAREQYF	TGTGCCAGCAGCTTAGTACTAGCGGGAGCACGGGAGCAGTACTTC
.	TRBV6-1	.	TRBJ1-1	CASSEDNPLEAFF	TGTGCCAGCAGTGAGGACAATCCCCTCGAAGCTTTCTTT
.	TRBV15	.	TRBJ2-7	CATSRDRGFSYEQYF	TGTGCCACCAGCAGAGATAGAGGCTTCTCCTACGAGCAGTACTTC
.	TRBV28	.	TRBJ1-4	CASSQSGAGDEKLFF	TGTGCCAGCAGTCAATCCGGGGCAGGCGATGAAAAACTGTTTTTT
.	TRBV21-1	.	TRBJ2-1	CASSKGQGSYNEQFF	TGTGCCAGCAGCAAGGGACAGGGCTCCTACAATGAGCAGTTCTTC
TRBD2	TRBV7-9	.	TRBJ2-1	CASSRQSPSGGYNEQFF	TGTGCCAGCAGCCGCCAGTCCCCTAGCGGAGGATACAATGAGCAGTTCTTC
TRBD2	TRBV19	.	TRBJ2-2	CASRNGRVGELFF	TGTGCCAGTAGAAATGGGAGGGTCGGGGAGCTGTTTTTT
TRBD1	TRBV4-2	.	TRBJ2-7	CASSQDGRRVGTGPSEQYF	TGTGCCAGCAGCCAAGATGGTCGGCGGGTAGGGACAGGGCCTTCCGAGCAGTACTTC
.	TRBV19	.	TRBJ1-1	CASSIYTEAFF	TGTGCCAGTAGTATCTACACTGAAGCTTTCTTT
.	TRBV21-1	.	TRBJ2-7	CASSEAGDGCEQYF	TGTGCCAGTTCAGAAGCGGGAGACGGGTGCGAGCAGTACTTC
.	TRBV6-5	few	TRBJ2-7	CASSYLAGEQYF	TGTGCCAGCAGTTACTTGGCAGGGGAGCAGTACTTC
TRBD2	TRBV4-1	.	TRBJ2-3	CASSLTWEGRDTQYF	TGCGCCAGCAGCCTAACGTGGGAGGGCCGAGATACGCAGTATTTT
.	TRBV4-1	few	TRBJ2-2	CASSPREMAPGELFF	TGCGCCAGCAGCCCCAGGGAGATGGCCCCCGGGGAGCTGTTTTTT
.	TRBV18	.	TRBJ1-2	CASSPPAAGDYGYTF	TGTGCCAGCTCACCACCGGCGGCAGGAGACTATGGCTACACCTTC
TRBD1	TRBV7-2	once	TRBJ2-7	CASSIRQGQDYEQYF	TGTGCCAGCAGCATCCGACAGGGCCAGGATTACGAGCAGTACTTC
.	TRBV28	.	TRBJ1-1	CASSLWGARNTEAFF	TGTGCCAGCAGTTTATGGGGGGCCCGGAACACTGAAGCTTTCTTT
.	TRBV7-9	few	TRBJ1-1	CASSSWGSGLNTEAFF	TGTGCCAGCAGTTCTTGGGGGAGCGGATTGAACACTGAAGCTTTCTTT
.	TRBV5-1	.	TRBJ1-3	CASSQGPAGNTIYF	TGCGCCAGCAGCCAAGGACCCGCTGGAAACACCATATATTTT
.	TRBV18	.	TRBJ2-5	CASSPGVGETQYF	TGTGCCAGCTCACCAGGTGTTGGAGAGACCCAGTACTTC
.	TRBV7-8	few	TRBJ2-2	CASSLAGSYTGELFF	TGTGCCAGCAGCTTAGCCGGGAGTTACACCGGGGAGCTGTTTTTT
.	TRBV7-6	.	TRBJ1-4	CASSLEGTTNEKLFF	TGTGCCAGCAGCTTAGAGGGGACTACTAATGAAAAACTGTTTTTT
.	TRBV4-3	.	TRBJ2-5	CASSQGFREETQYF	TGCGCCAGCAGCCAAGGATTCAGGGAAGAGACCCAGTACTTC
.	TRBV7-9	many	TRBJ1-5	CASQQGELAQHF	TGTGCCAGCCAACAGGGAGAGCTGGCCCAGCATTTT
.	TRBV5-1	.	TRBJ2-3	CASSLTNRQGGDTQYF	TGCGCCAGCAGCTTGACGAATAGGCAGGGAGGAGATACGCAGTATTTT
.	TRBV27	.	TRBJ2-1	CASSLSLAPYNEQFF	TGTGCCAGCAGTTTAAGCCTAGCGCCCTACAATGAGCAGTTCTTC
.	TRBV11-2	.	TRBJ1-1	CASSFGPFTEAFF	TGTGCCAGCAGCTTTGGACCTTTCACTGAAGCTTTCTTT
.	TRBV5-1	.	TRBJ1-1	CASSVQEGGWTEAFF	TGCGCCAGCAGCGTCCAGGAGGGGGGCTGGACTGAAGCTTTCTTT
.	TRBV28	.	TRBJ1-2	CASSFMDYGYTF	TGTGCCAGCAGTTTTATGGACTATGGCTACACCTTC
.	TRBV27	.	TRBJ1-5	CASSPDRNQPQHF	TGTGCCAGCAGTCCCGACAGGAATCAGCCCCAGCATTTT
.	TRBV2	.	TRBJ2-7	CASSLARYEQYF	TGTGCCAGCAGTCTAGCGCGGTACGAGCAGTACTTC
TRBD2	TRBV5-4	.	TRBJ2-7	CASSQMGLAGIYEQYF	TGTGCCAGCAGCCAGATGGGACTAGCGGGAATTTACGAGCAGTACTTC